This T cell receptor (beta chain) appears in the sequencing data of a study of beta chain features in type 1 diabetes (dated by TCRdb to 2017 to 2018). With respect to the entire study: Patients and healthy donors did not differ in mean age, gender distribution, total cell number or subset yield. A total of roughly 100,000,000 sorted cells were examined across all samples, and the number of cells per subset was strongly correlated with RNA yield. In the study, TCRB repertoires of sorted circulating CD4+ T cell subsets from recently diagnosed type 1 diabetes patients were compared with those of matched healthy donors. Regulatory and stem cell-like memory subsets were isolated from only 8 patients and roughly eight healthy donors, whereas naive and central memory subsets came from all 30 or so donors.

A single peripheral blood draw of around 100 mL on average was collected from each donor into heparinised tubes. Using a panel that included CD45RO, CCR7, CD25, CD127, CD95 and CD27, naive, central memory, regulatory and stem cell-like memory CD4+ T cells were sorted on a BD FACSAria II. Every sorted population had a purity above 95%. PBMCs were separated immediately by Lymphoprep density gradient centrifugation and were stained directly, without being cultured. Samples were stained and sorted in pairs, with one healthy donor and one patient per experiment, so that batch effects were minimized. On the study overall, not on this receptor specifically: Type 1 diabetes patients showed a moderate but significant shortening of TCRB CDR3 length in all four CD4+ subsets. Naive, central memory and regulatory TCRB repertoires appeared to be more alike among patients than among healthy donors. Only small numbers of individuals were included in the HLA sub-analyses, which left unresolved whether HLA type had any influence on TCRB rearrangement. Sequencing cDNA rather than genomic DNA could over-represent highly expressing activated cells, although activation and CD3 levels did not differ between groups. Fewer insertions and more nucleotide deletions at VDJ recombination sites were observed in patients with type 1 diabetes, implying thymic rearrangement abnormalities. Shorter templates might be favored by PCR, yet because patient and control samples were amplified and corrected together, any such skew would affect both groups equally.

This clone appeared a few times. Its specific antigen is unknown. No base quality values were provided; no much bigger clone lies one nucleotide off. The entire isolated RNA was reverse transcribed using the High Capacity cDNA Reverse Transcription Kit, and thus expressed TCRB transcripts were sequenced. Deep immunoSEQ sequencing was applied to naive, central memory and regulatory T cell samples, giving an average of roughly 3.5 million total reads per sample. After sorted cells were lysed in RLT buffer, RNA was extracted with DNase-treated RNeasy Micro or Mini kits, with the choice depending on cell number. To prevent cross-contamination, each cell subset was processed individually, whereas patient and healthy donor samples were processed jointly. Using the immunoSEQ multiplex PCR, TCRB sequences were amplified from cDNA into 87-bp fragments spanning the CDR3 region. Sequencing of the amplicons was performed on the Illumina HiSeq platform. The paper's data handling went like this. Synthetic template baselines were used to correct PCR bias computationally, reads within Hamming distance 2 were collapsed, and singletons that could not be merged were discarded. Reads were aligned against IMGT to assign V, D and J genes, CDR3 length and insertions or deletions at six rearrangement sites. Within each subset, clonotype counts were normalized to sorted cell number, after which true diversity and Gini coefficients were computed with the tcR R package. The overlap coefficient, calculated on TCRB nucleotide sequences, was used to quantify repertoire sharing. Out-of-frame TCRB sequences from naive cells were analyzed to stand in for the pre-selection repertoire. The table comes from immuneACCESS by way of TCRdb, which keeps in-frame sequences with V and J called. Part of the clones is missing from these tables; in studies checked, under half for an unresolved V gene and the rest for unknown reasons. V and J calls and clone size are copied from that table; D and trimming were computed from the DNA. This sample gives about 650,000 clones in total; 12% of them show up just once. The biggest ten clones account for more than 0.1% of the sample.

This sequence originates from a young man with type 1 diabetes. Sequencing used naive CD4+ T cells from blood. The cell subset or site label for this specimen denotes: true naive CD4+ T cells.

The nucleotide sequence is given as TGTGCCAGCAGGTCCCCGGGAGAGGTTAGGCAGCCCCAGCATTTT. The resulting protein is CASRSPGEVRQPQHF. The chain employs TRBV28 and TRBJ1-5, with the D gene not confidently named. V gives up 6 bases and J gives up 7 bases, and the segment between their germline ends measures 19 bases. From its cysteine to its phenylalanine, the CDR3 spans 15 amino acids. The retained sequence is limited to the CDR3, 45 bases, with the frame set at the first base. The germline V gene supplies CDR1 MDHEN and CDR2 SYDVKM.